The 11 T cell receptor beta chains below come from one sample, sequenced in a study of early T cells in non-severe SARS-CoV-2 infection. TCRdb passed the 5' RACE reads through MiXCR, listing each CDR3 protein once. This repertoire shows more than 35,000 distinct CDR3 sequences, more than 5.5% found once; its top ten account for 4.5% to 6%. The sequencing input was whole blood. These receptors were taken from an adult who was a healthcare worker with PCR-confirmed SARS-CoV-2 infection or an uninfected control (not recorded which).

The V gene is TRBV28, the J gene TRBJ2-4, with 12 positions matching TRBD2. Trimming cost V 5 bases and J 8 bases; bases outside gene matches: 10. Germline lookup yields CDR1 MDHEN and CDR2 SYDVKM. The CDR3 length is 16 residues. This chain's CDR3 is CASSPLGLAGRDIQYF. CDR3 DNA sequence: TGTGCCAGCAGTCCCCTCGGACTAGCGGGAAGGGACATTCAGTACTTC. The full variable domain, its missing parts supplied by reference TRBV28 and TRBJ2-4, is DVKVTQSSRYLVKRTGEKVFLECVQDMDHENMFWYRQDPGLGLRLIYFSYDVKMKEKGDIPEGYSVSREKKERFSLILESASTNQTSMYLCASSPLGLAGRDIQYFGAGTRLSVL.

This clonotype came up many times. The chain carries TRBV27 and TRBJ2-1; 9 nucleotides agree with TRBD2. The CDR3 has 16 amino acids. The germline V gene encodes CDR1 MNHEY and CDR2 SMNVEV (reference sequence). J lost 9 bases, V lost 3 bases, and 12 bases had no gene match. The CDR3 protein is CASSLSLASGTSEQFF. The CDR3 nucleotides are TGTGCCAGCAGTTTGTCTTTGGCTAGCGGGACTAGTGAGCAGTTCTTC.

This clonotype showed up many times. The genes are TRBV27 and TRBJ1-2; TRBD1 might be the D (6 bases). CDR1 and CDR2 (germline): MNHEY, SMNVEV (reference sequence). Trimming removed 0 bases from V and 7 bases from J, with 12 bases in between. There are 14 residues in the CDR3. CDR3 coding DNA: TGTGCCAGCAGTTTATCGTTGGGGGCGGCTGGCTACACCTTC. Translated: CASSLSLGAAGYTF.

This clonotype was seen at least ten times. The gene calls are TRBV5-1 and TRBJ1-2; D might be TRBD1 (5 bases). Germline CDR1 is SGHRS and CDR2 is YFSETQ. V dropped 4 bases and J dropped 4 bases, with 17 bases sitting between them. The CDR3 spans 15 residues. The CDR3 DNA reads TGCGCCAGCAGCCCCCTAGGGGAGAGGGCCTATGGCTACACCTTC. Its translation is CASSPLGERAYGYTF. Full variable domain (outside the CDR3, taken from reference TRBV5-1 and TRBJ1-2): KAGVTQTPRYLIKTRGQQVTLSCSPISGHRSVSWYQQTPGQGLQFLFEYFSETQRNKGNFPGRFSGRQFSNSRSEMNVSTLELGDSALYLCASSPLGERAYGYTFGSGTRLTVV.

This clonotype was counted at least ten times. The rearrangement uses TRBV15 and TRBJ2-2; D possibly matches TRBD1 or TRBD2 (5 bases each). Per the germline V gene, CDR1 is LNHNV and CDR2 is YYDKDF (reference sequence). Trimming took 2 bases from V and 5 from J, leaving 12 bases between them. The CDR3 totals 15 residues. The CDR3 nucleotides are TGTGCCACCAGCAGACAGGGAGTCGGAACCGGGGAGCTGTTTTTT. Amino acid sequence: CATSRQGVGTGELFF.

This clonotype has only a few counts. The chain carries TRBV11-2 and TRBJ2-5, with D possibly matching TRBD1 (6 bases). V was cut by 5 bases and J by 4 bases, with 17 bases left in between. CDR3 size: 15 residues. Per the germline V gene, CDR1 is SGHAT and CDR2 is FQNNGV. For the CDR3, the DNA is TGTGCCAGCAGCCAAAATACAGGGCTCAGAGAGACCCAGTACTTC. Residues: CASSQNTGLRETQYF.

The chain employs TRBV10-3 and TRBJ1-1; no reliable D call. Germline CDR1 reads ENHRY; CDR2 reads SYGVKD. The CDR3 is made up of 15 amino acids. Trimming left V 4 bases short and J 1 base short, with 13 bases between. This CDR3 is CAISVVGQPNTEAFF. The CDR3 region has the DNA TGTGCCATCAGTGTAGTCGGGCAACCGAACACTGAAGCTTTCTTT.

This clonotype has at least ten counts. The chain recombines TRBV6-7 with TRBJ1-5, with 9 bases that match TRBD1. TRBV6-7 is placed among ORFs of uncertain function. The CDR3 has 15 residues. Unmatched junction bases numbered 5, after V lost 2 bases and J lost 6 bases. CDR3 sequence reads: CASSYQGTGRQPQHF. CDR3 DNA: TGTGCCAGCAGTTACCAAGGGACAGGGCGTCAGCCCCAGCATTTT.

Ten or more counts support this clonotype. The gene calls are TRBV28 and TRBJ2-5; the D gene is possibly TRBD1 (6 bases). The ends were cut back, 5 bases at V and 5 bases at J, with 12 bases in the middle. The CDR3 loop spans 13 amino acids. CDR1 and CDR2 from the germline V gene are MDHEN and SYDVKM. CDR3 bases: TGTGCCAGCAGTACCACAGGGCCGGAGACCCAGTACTTC. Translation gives CASSTTGPETQYF.

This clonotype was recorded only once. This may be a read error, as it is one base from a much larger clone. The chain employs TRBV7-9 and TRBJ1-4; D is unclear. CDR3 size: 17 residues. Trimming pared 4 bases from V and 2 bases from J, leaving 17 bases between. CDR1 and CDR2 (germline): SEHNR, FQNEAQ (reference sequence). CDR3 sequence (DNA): TGTGCCAGCAGCTCAATCGGGGAAGGGAGGACTAATGAAAAACTGTTTTTT. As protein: CASSSIGEGRTNEKLFF.

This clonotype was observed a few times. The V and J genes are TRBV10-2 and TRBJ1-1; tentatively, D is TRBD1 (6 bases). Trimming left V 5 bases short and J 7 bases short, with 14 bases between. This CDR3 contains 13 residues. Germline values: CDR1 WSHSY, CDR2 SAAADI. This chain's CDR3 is CASSQGHGNEAFF. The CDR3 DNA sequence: TGCGCCAGCAGTCAGGGACACGGTAATGAAGCTTTCTTT.